This TCR beta chain came from a study of T cell changes during pregnancy in multiple sclerosis. Trimming took 4 bases from V and 2 from J, leaving 9 bases between them. Germline loops: CDR1 PRHDT, CDR2 FYEKMQ (reference sequence). This CDR3 is 13 amino acids long. Assay used: immunoSEQ multiplex PCR; TCRdb lists only in-frame clones, some missing. The sample has about 40,000 clones; about nine tenths are singletons. The source was CD4+ T cells from peripheral blood mononuclear cells, collected in the third trimester of pregnancy. The gene calls are TRBV13 and TRBJ2-7, with D perhaps matching TRBD1 (6 bases). The sequence was collected from a female donor in good health, enrolled as a control in a pregnancy study. CDR3 DNA: TGTGCCAGCAGCTACCAGGGGCCCTACGAGCAGTACTTC. This codes for CASSYQGPYEQYF.